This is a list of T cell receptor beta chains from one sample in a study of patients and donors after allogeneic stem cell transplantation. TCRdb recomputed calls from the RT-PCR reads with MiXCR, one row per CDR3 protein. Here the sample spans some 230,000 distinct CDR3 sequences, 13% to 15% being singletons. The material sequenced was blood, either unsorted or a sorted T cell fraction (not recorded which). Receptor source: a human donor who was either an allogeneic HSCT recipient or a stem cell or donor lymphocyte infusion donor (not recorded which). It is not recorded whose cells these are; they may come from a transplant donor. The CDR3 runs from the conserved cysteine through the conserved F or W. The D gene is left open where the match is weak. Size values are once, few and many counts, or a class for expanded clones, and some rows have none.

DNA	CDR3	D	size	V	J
TGTGCCAGCAGCCCGCGGACAGGGGATAGCAATCAGCCCCAGCATTTT	CASSPRTGDSNQPQHF	TRBD1	many	TRBV5-6	TRBJ1-5
TGTGCCAGCAGCCTCAACCCGGGACAGGTCTTTTTGAATGAGCAGTTCTTC	CASSLNPGQVFLNEQFF	TRBD1	many	TRBV7-8	TRBJ2-1
TGTGCCACCAGTGTAACCGGCGTAAGGGGCACCGGGGAGCTGTTTTTT	CATSVTGVRGTGELFF	-	-	TRBV24-1	TRBJ2-2
TGTGCCAGCAGCTTAGTCAGACAGGGTCCGGGTAAAGACCTGACTTTC	CASSLVRQGPGKDLTF	TRBD1	-	TRBV7-2	TRBJ2-6
TGCAGTGCTAGGGACTGGACTAGCGGGCTCCCCGAGCAGTACTTC	CSARDWTSGLPEQYF	TRBD2	-	TRBV20-1	TRBJ2-7
TGTGCCAGCCGGTTGGGAGGGATCTCCTACGAGCAGTACTTC	CASRLGGISYEQYF	TRBD2	few	TRBV27	TRBJ2-7
TGTGCCAGCAGGCCAAGCAGGGGGCAGGAGCGCAATCAGCCCCAGCATTTT	CASRPSRGQERNQPQHF	TRBD1	many	TRBV6-1	TRBJ1-5
TGTGCCATCAGTGAGTCGGGGGGGCCCCTAAGCTCCTACAATGAGCAGTTCTTC	CAISESGGPLSSYNEQFF	-	-	TRBV10-3	TRBJ2-1
TGTGCCAGCAGCCAAGACACAGGGAACTATGGCTACACCTTC	CASSQDTGNYGYTF	-	many	TRBV3-1	TRBJ1-2
TGCAGCGTTGAAACCCGACTGGCCGGCTACACCTTC	CSVETRLAGYTF	-	many	TRBV29-1	TRBJ1-2
TGTGCCAGCAACGACGGCTCCTACGAGCAGTACTTC	CASNDGSYEQYF	-	many	TRBV2	TRBJ2-7
TGTGCCAGCAGCCCGACAGGGGTTGGTAGTCAGCCCCAGCATTTT	CASSPTGVGSQPQHF	TRBD1	-	TRBV12-3/TRBV12-4	TRBJ1-5
TGTGCCAGCAGCTTGGGACAATTCTTCGCTGAAGCTTTCTTT	CASSLGQFFAEAFF	-	few	TRBV11-1	TRBJ1-1
TGCGCCAGCAGCGGCTCAGGGGGGCACGACTATGGCTACACCTTC	CASSGSGGHDYGYTF	TRBD1	many	TRBV5-1	TRBJ1-2
TGTGCCAGCGGAAGCGGGGGCACAGATACGCAGTATTTT	CASGSGGTDTQYF	TRBD2	many	TRBV6-2/TRBV6-3	TRBJ2-3
TGTGCCAGCAGCTTAATACAGGGCGTCTACACCTTC	CASSLIQGVYTF	-	-	TRBV7-8	TRBJ1-2
TGTGCCAGTAGTATAGAGGCGGACAGGGCTACGAAAGCTTTCTTT	CASSIEADRATKAFF	TRBD1	-	TRBV19	TRBJ1-1
TGTGCCATCAGTGCCTCGGCTCGCGCTACAGATACGCAGTATTTT	CAISASARATDTQYF	-	-	TRBV10-3	TRBJ2-3
TGTGCCAGCAGCTTAGTATGGGGGTACGGAGAAAAACTGTTTTTT	CASSLVWGYGEKLFF	-	-	TRBV7-8	TRBJ1-4
TGTGCCAGCAGTTACTCGAATTATCCCGGGGAGCTGTTTTTT	CASSYSNYPGELFF	-	few	TRBV6-5	TRBJ2-2
TGTGCCAGCAGCCCCCTGGGGACCACTGAAGCTTTCTTT	CASSPLGTTEAFF	-	many	TRBV27	TRBJ1-1
TGTGCCAGCAGCCAAGGACTAGCGGATTACGAGCAGTACTTC	CASSQGLADYEQYF	TRBD2	few	TRBV4-2	TRBJ2-7
TGCAGTGCTGCTGATGGGGGGGGGGATGCAGAGACCCAGTACTTC	CSAADGGGDAETQYF	TRBD2	few	TRBV20-1	TRBJ2-5
TGCAGTGCTGTAGCGGGGGGGATCACAGATACGCAGTATTTT	CSAVAGGITDTQYF	TRBD2	many	TRBV20-1	TRBJ2-3
TGCAGTGCTAGGGGTCCAGGGGGCCGAAATTCACCCCTCCACTTT	CSARGPGGRNSPLHF	TRBD1	few	TRBV20-1	TRBJ1-6
TGCGCCAGCAGCCAAGATCCCCGGGACCCAATGTACCAAGAGACCCAGTACTTC	CASSQDPRDPMYQETQYF	-	few	TRBV4-1	TRBJ2-5
TGTGCCAGCAGCTTAGTCGGCAGGGATAAGGTCTACAATGAGCAGTTCTTC	CASSLVGRDKVYNEQFF	-	-	TRBV7-9	TRBJ2-1
TGTGCCAGCAGCGCTACAGGGGGGTGGGAACAGCCCCAGCATTTT	CASSATGGWEQPQHF	TRBD1	few	TRBV5-5	TRBJ1-5